The 7 T cell receptor beta chains in this list originate from one sample, sequenced in a study of T-cell reconstitution after alpha-beta-depleted transplantation in children. A library of TCRbeta sequences, prepared with unique molecular identifiers, was generated. TCRdb re-called the PCR reads with MiXCR, one entry per CDR3 protein. In the table there are about half a million distinct CDR3 sequences, under 15% of which are singletons. Specimen: PBMCs from the stem cell graft donor, collected from the stem cell graft. These TCRs come from a human donor who donated a stem cell graft to a child with combined immunodeficiency.

The chain combines TRBV12-3 or TRBV12-4 with TRBJ1-2; D is perhaps TRBD1 (6 bases). This CDR3 has 15 residues. Trimming took off 5 bases at V and 6 bases at J, with 19 bases between the two ends. CDR3 DNA: TGTGCCAGCAGTCCCGGGGGCTGGGAACCTCATGGCTACACCTTC. Its protein product is CASSPGGWEPHGYTF.

This clonotype has ten or more counts. This chain links TRBV5-1 with TRBJ2-5, with a possible D match to TRBD1 (5 bases). This CDR3 has 16 residues. Trimming left V 0 bases short and J 4 bases short, with 16 bases between. Germline V gene data show CDR1 as SGHRS and CDR2 as YFSETQ. The CDR3: CASSLDRTLLAETQYF. CDR3 in DNA: TGCGCCAGCAGCTTGGACAGGACCTTACTTGCAGAGACCCAGTACTTC.

The rearrangement uses TRBV12-3 or TRBV12-4 and TRBJ2-7, with D perhaps TRBD2 (6 bases). With 8 bases removed from V and 2 bases from J, the gap between germline ends came to 13 bases. This CDR3 has 13 residues. CDR3 region: CASRIGGTYEQYF. DNA of the CDR3: TGTGCCAGCCGGATTGGCGGGACCTACGAGCAGTACTTC.

As regards this clonotype: The junction departs from germline at one end; a sequencing error may be responsible. The chain employs TRBV12-3 or TRBV12-4 and TRBJ2-1; TRBD1 or TRBD2 may be the D gene (5 bases each). The CDR3 is 17 amino acids. CDR3 bases: TGTGCCAGCAGTTTAGGGGGACCGCACCCCTACGGGGATGAGCGGTTCTTC. It codes for CASSLGGPHPYGDERFF.

The V and J genes are TRBV6-1 and TRBJ2-5, with 11 bases fitting TRBD1. J was trimmed by 0 bases and V by 3 bases; bases with no gene match: 9. CDR1 and CDR2 (germline): MNHNS, SASEGT. The CDR3 contains 18 residues. The CDR3 DNA sequence: TGTGCCAGCAGTGATCTAGCCGGGACAGGGGGGAACCAAGAGACCCAGTACTTC. Translation gives CASSDLAGTGGNQETQYF.

The chain links TRBV5-1 to TRBJ2-7; no reliable D call. CDR1 and CDR2 from the germline V gene are SGHRS and YFSETQ. This CDR3 spans 15 amino acids. V shed 0 bases and J shed 3 bases, with 13 bases lying between them. The DNA for the CDR3 is TGCGCCAGCAGCTTGGATCAGGCGGTATTCTACGAGCAGTACTTC. Translated, it gives CASSLDQAVFYEQYF.

This clonotype was counted between two and nine times. This chain joins TRBV7-9 and TRBJ2-7; D unresolved. V lost 5 bases, J lost 0 bases, and 23 bases lay in between. The CDR3 loop spans 18 amino acids. CDR1 and CDR2 from the germline V gene are SEHNR and FQNEAQ (reference sequence). The DNA of the CDR3 is TGTGCCAGCAGCCCCAAGAGGACGGCCGGAACCCTCTCCTACGAGCAGTACTTC. The encoded protein is CASSPKRTAGTLSYEQYF.